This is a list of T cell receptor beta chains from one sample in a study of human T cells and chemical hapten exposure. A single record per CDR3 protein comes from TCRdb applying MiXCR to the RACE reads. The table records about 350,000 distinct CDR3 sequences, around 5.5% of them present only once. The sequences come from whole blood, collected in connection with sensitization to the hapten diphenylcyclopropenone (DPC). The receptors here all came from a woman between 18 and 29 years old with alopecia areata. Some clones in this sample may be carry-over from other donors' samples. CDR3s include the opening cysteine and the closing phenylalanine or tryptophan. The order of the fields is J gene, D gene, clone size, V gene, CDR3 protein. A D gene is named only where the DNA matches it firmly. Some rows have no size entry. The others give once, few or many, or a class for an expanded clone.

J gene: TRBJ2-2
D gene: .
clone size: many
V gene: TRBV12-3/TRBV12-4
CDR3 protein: CASSFQGRAGELFF

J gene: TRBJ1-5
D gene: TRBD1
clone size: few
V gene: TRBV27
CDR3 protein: CASSQTGGLNNQPQHF

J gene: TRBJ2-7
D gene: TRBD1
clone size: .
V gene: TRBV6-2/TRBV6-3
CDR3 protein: CASSSGQGIYEQYF

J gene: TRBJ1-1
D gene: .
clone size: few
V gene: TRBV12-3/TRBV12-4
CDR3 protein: CASSFSVMTEAFF

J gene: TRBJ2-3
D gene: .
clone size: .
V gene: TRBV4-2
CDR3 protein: CASSPSLSGTDTQYF

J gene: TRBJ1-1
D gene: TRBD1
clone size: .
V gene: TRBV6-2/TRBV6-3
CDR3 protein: CASSYKPGGRDTEAFF

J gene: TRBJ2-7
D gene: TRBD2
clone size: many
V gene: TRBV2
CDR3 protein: CASSQVPAGGTKSYEQYF

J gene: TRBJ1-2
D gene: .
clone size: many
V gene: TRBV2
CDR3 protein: CASTPEGYGYTF

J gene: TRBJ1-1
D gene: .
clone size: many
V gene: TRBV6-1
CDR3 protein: CASSEIRGMEAFF

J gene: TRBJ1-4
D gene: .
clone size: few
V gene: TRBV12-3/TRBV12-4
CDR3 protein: CASSLRGGDIEKLFF

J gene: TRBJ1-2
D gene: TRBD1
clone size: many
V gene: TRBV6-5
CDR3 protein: CASSFVQQGAKSGYTF

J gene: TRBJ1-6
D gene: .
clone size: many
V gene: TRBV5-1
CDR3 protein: CASSFTGTINSPLHF

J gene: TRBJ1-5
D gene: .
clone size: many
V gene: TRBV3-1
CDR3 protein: CASSPQVDQPQHF

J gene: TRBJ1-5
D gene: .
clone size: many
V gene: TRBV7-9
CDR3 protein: CASSLGGQPQHF

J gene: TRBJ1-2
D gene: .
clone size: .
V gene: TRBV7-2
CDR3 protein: CASSFPNGYTF

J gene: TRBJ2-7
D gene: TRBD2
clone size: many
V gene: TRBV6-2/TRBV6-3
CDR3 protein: CASSYGFLAGMYEQYF

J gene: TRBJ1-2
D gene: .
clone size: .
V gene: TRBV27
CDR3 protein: CASSLSWEGDYGYTF

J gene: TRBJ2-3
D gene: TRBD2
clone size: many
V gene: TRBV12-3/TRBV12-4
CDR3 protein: CASSGTSGESQYF

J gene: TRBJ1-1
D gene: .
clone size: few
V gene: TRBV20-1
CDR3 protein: CSARENQGGEAFF

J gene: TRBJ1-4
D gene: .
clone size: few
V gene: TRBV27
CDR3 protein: CASSSAGADEKLFF

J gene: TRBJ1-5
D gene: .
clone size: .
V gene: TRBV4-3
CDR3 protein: CASSQELYWGNQPQHF

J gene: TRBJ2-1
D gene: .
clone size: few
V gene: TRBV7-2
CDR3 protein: CASSLAQQLNEQFF

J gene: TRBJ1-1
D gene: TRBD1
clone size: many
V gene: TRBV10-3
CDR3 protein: CATTVGASGQGAGVAFF

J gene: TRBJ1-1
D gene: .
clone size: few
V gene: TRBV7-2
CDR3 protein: CASSLLSTPDTEAFF

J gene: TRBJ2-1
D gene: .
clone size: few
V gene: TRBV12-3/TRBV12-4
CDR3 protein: CASILGGQGVFNEQFF

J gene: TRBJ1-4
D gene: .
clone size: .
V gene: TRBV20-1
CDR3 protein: CSARGGRPNEKLFF

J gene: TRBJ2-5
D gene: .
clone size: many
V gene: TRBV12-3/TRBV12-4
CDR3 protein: CASTYFQSSQETQYF

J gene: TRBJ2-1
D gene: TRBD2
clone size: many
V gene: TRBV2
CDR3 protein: CASRYRGGEYNEQFF

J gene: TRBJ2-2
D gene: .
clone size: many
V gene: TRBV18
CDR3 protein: CASSQIHTGELFF

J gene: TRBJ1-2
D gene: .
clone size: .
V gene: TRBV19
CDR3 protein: CASTTQEVNDGYTF

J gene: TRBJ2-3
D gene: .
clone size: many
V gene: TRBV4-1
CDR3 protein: CASSQDPAKDTQYF

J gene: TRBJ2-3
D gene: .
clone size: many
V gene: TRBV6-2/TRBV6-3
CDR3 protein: CASSEDRPPVGTDTQYF

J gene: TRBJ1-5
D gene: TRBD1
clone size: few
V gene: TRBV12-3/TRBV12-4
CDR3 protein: CASSPQDRGFNQPQHF

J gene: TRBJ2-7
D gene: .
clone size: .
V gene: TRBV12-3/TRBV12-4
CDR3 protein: CASSRMVDYEQYF

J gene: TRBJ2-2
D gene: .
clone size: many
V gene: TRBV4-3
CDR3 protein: CASSLEGGYTGELFF

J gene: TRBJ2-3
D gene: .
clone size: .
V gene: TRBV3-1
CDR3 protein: CASSQAWGESTDTQYF

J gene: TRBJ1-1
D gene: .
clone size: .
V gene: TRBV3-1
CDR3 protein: CASSQVAGSEAFF

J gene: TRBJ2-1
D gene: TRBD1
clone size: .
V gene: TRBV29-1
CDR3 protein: CSVLTGGGNEQFF

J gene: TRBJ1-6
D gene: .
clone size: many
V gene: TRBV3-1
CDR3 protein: CASSSERVNSPLHF

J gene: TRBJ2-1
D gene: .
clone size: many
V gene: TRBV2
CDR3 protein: CASGTDYNEQFF

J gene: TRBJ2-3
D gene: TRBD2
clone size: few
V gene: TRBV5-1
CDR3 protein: CASSGTSGSTDTQYF

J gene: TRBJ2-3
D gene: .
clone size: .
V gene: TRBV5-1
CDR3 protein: CASSLHQVVDTQYF

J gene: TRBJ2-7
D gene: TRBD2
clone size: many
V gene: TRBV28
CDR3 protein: CASSPTGGSNEQYF

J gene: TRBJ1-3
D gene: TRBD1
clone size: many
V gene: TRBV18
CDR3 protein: CASSQDRAGNTIYF

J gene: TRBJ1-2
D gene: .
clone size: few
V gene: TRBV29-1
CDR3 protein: CSVEVSAGYGYTF

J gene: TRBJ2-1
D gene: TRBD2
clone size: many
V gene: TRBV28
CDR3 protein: CASSFPSGGGNEQFF

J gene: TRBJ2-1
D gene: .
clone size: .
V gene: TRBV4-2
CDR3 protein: CASSQEHQGGNEQFF

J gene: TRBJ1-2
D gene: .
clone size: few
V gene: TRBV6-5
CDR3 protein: CASSYLSGTPIPTF

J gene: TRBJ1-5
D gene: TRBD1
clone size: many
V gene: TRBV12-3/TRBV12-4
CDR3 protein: CASSPGTGLKNQPQHF

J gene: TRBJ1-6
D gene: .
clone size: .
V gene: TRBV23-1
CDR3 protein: CASSLGGRGGDSPLHF

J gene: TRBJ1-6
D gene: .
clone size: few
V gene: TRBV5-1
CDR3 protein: CASSLSGQGKNSPLHF

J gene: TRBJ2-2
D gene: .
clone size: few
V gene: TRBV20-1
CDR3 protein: CSAANPRSNTGELFF

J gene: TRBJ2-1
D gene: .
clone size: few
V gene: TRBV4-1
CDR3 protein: CASSSQQGVPYNEQFF